This is a list of T cell receptor beta chains from one sample in a study of blood T cell repertoires in COVID-19. TCRdb's copy holds only in-frame clones and misses some; the assay was immunoSEQ multiplex PCR. The profile covers about 170,000 clones, with about 80% appearing a single time and around 2.1% taken by the ten largest. The source material was peripheral blood. All receptors derive from an elderly woman with acute or convalescent COVID-19. CDR3s include the opening cysteine and the closing phenylalanine or tryptophan. The D gene is left open where the match is weak. Rows give clone size only sometimes, using once, few, many, or a class for an expanded clone.

d_gene | abundance | j_gene | v_gene | CDR3aa | CDR3nt
- | - | TRBJ1-3 | TRBV18 | CASSPAMEGNTIYF | TGTGCCAGCTCACCAGCCATGGAGGGAAACACCATATATTTT
- | - | TRBJ1-5 | TRBV28 | CASSLITRGNQPQHF | TGTGCCAGCAGTCTAATAACTCGGGGCAATCAGCCCCAGCATTTT
TRBD1 | - | TRBJ2-7 | TRBV4-1 | CASSLSGQSSYEQYF | TGCGCCAGCAGCCTTTCGGGACAGAGCTCCTACGAGCAGTACTTC
- | - | TRBJ2-2 | TRBV6-1 | CASSEQDNTGELFF | TGTGCCAGCAGTGAACAGGATAACACCGGGGAGCTGTTTTTT
TRBD1 | few | TRBJ1-6 | TRBV11-2 | CASSLAVSSTGSPLHF | TGTGCCAGCAGCTTAGCCGTATCCTCGACAGGGTCACCCCTCCACTTT
- | - | TRBJ2-3 | TRBV6-6 | CASTDDSSTDTQYF | TGTGCCAGCACCGACGACAGCAGCACAGATACGCAGTATTTT
- | - | TRBJ1-6 | TRBV4-3 | CASSQRLAPGSSPLHF | TGCGCCAGCAGCCAGAGGCTGGCTCCCGGGAGTTCACCCCTCCACTTT
- | - | TRBJ1-2 | TRBV5-4 | CASSLVLGQGDGYTF | TGTGCCAGCAGCTTGGTGCTGGGACAAGGAGATGGCTACACCTTC
TRBD1 | - | TRBJ1-4 | TRBV6-2/TRBV6-3 | CASSGTGSNEKLFF | TGTGCCAGCAGTGGGACAGGGTCCAATGAAAAACTGTTTTTT
- | - | TRBJ1-1 | TRBV12-3/TRBV12-4 | CASSYGGNTEAFF | TGTGCCAGCAGTTACGGTGGGAACACTGAAGCTTTCTTT
- | - | TRBJ2-7 | TRBV7-9 | CASSRRFEQYF | TGTGCCAGCAGCCGGCGGTTCGAGCAGTACTTC
TRBD1 | - | TRBJ2-7 | TRBV20-1 | CSASDRGLVTYEQYF | TGCAGTGCAAGTGACAGGGGGCTGGTAACCTACGAGCAGTACTTC
TRBD1 | once | TRBJ1-5 | TRBV4-1 | CASSQSPGQPPFQPQHF | TGCGCCAGCAGCCAGTCTCCGGGACAGCCTCCGTTTCAGCCCCAGCATTTT
TRBD2 | - | TRBJ2-4 | TRBV6-2/TRBV6-3 | CASSSAGTIAKNIQYF | TGTGCCAGCAGTTCGGCCGGGACTATAGCCAAAAACATTCAGTACTTC
TRBD1 | - | TRBJ1-3 | TRBV2 | CASSLRDRGGNTIYF | TGTGCCAGCAGCCTCCGGGACAGGGGTGGAAACACCATATATTTT
- | few | TRBJ1-4 | TRBV30 | CAWSRPTGENEKLFF | TGTGCCTGGAGTAGACCGACAGGCGAGAATGAAAAACTGTTTTTT
TRBD1 | - | TRBJ2-1 | TRBV5-1 | CASSSQTGATYNEQFF | TGCGCCAGCAGCTCACAAACAGGGGCCACCTACAATGAGCAGTTCTTC
- | - | TRBJ1-2 | TRBV12-3/TRBV12-4 | CASSSSGAGYTF | TGTGCCAGCAGTTCGTCAGGGGCCGGCTACACCTTC
TRBD2 | few | TRBJ2-3 | TRBV6-6 | CASSRATSGSPDTQYF | TGTGCCAGCAGTCGAGCGACTAGCGGGAGCCCAGATACGCAGTATTTT
TRBD2 | few | TRBJ2-1 | TRBV6-5 | CASSWGWGGNEQFF | TGTGCCAGCAGTTGGGGTTGGGGGGGCAATGAGCAGTTCTTC
TRBD1 | - | TRBJ1-1 | TRBV9 | CASSSGQGSNTEAFF | TGTGCCAGCTCCTCGGGACAGGGATCGAACACTGAAGCTTTCTTT
TRBD1 | - | TRBJ2-2 | TRBV11-2 | CASRRPGTGYTGELFF | TGTGCCAGCAGGCGTCCCGGGACAGGGTACACCGGGGAGCTGTTTTTT
- | - | TRBJ2-2 | TRBV3-1/TRBV3-2 | CASSLLAGPGELFF | TGTGCCAGCAGCCTCCTAGCAGGTCCCGGGGAGCTGTTTTTT
- | - | TRBJ1-4 | TRBV6-6 | CASSGVDRFNEKLFF | TGTGCCAGCAGTGGAGTTGACAGATTTAATGAAAAACTGTTTTTT
- | - | TRBJ2-2 | TRBV7-2 | CASSLNLNTGELFF | TGTGCCAGCAGCTTAAACTTAAACACCGGGGAGCTGTTTTTT
TRBD1 | - | TRBJ2-5 | TRBV9 | CASSQTGDVETQYF | TGTGCCAGCAGCCAGACAGGGGACGTGGAGACCCAGTACTTC
- | once | TRBJ2-3 | TRBV30 | CAWSLALDTQYF | TGTGCCTGGAGTTTAGCCCTAGATACGCAGTATTTT
- | - | TRBJ1-2 | TRBV7-8 | CASSAYLRDTYGYTF | TGTGCCAGCAGCGCGTACCTCAGGGACACCTATGGCTACACCTTC
- | - | TRBJ1-1 | TRBV21-1 | CASSKEADRANTEAFF | TGTGCCAGCAGCAAAGAGGCGGACAGGGCGAACACTGAAGCTTTCTTT
- | - | TRBJ1-2 | TRBV12-3/TRBV12-4 | CASTAGWAMRYTF | TGTGCCAGCACGGCGGGCTGGGCTATGCGCTACACCTTC
- | - | TRBJ1-1 | TRBV15 | CATSVMRGGDTEAFF | TGTGCCACCAGCGTCATGAGGGGGGGAGACACTGAAGCTTTCTTT
TRBD1 | - | TRBJ1-6 | TRBV5-1 | CASSMDRVTSPLHF | TGCGCCAGCAGCATGGACAGGGTCACCTCACCCCTCCACTTT
- | - | TRBJ1-5 | TRBV27 | CASSTGDTQPQHF | TGTGCCAGCAGTACCGGGGACACTCAGCCCCAGCATTTT
TRBD1 | - | TRBJ2-1 | TRBV10-3 | CAVTTGQDFYNEQFF | TGTGCCGTCACGACCGGACAGGATTTCTACAATGAGCAGTTCTTC
TRBD1 | - | TRBJ2-1 | TRBV3-1/TRBV3-2 | CASSPTGGAWDEQFF | TGTGCCAGCAGCCCGACAGGGGGAGCTTGGGATGAGCAGTTCTTC
TRBD2 | - | TRBJ2-1 | TRBV5-1 | CASSLAGTRTNEQFF | TGCGCCAGCAGCCTAGCCGGGACTAGGACGAATGAGCAGTTCTTC
TRBD2 | - | TRBJ2-3 | TRBV7-2 | CASSLAGSGGAGDTQYF | TGTGCCAGCAGCTTAGCTGGTAGCGGGGGGGCCGGAGATACGCAGTATTTT
- | - | TRBJ1-5 | TRBV9 | CASSVGGTSLQPQHF | TGTGCCAGCAGCGTTGGCGGTACTTCTCTTCAGCCCCAGCATTTT
TRBD1 | - | TRBJ2-2 | TRBV6-5 | CASSSTGASTGELFF | TGTGCCAGCAGTTCGACAGGGGCAAGCACCGGGGAGCTGTTTTTT
TRBD1 | - | TRBJ1-2 | TRBV29-1 | CSARTGSGYTF | TGCAGCGCTCGGACAGGGAGTGGCTACACCTTC
- | - | TRBJ1-4 | TRBV18 | CASSPQGQLNEKLFF | TGTGCCAGCTCACCACAGGGGCAACTCAATGAAAAACTGTTTTTT
- | once | TRBJ2-7 | TRBV27 | CASSRRSDRGEQYF | TGTGCCAGCAGCCGGCGATCTGATCGAGGCGAGCAGTACTTC
TRBD2 | few | TRBJ2-1 | TRBV4-1 | CASSQGLAGISYNEQFF | TGCGCCAGCAGCCAGGGACTAGCGGGAATTTCCTACAATGAGCAGTTCTTC
TRBD1 | - | TRBJ2-1 | TRBV19 | CASSIDGDSGKINEQFF | TGTGCCAGTAGTATAGACGGGGACAGCGGAAAAATCAATGAGCAGTTCTTC
TRBD2 | - | TRBJ2-3 | TRBV30 | CAWTSGRATDTQYF | TGTGCCTGGACTAGCGGGAGGGCCACAGATACGCAGTATTTT